The clone carrying this T cell receptor beta chain was counted ten times or more. RNA transcripts were the template for amplifying TCR beta CDR3 regions. A first-round RT-PCR of the TCR CDR3 used the HTBI primer set. TCRdb re-called the multiplex PCR reads with MiXCR, one entry per CDR3 protein. The sample lists around 600,000 distinct CDR3 sequences, approximately 15% occurring once. This specimen belongs to a study of T cells in Graves' hyperthyroidism and ophthalmopathy. Each 10 ml fresh peripheral blood draw supplied the PBMCs. The V gene lost 1 base and the J gene lost 4 bases, with 13 bases spanning the gap. The CDR3 sequence is 15 residues long. CDR1 and CDR2 from the germline V gene are SGHRS and YFSETQ.

The material sequenced was blood. The sequence derives from a young woman with Graves' ophthalmopathy. The chain recombines TRBV5-1 with TRBJ2-3; D possibly corresponds to TRBD1 (5 bases). DNA for the CDR3: TGCGCCAGCAGCTTGTACTTAGGGGAAGCAGATACGCAGTATTTT. This translates into CASSLYLGEADTQYF.